The TCR beta chain described here comes from a study of identical twins. This clonotype was seen a few times. TCRdb called the 5' RACE reads again in MiXCR, with one record for every CDR3 protein. The sample includes more than 600,000 distinct CDR3 sequences, about 20% seen only once; the top ten take less than 15%. This CDR3 spans 15 amino acids. V dropped 6 bases and J dropped 10; count of bases not matched to a gene: 16. The sample also formed part of further work on T cells expressing NK-cell markers.

This rearrangement joins TRBV12-3 or TRBV12-4 to TRBJ1-2; 8 bases line up with TRBD1. The sequencing sample was made of PBMCs. The TCR originated in a woman between 18 and 30 years old in good health. The CDR3 reads CASSQQDRARFTYTF. The CDR3 DNA follows: TGTGCCAGCAGCCAGCAGGACAGGGCTCGATTTACCTACACCTTC.